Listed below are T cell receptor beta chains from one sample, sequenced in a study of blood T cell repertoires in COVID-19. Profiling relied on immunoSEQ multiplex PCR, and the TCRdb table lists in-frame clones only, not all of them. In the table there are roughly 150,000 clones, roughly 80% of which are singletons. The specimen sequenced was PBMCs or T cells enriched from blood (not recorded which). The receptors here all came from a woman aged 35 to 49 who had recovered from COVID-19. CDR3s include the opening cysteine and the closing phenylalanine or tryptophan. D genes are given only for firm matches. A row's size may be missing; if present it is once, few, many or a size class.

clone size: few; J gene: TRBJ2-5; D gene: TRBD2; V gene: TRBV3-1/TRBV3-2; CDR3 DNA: TGTGCCAGCAGCCATCCCGGGACTAGCGGGGGGGGAGAGACCCAGTACTTC; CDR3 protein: CASSHPGTSGGGETQYF
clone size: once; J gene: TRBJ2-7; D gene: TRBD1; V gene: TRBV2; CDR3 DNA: TGTGCCAGCGGGGGACAGTCGCCTTACGAGCAGTACTTC; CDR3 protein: CASGGQSPYEQYF
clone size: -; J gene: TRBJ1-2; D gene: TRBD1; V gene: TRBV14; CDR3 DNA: TGTGCCAGCAGCCCCTTTGGACAGGCGGCTGACTATGGCTACACCTTC; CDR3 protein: CASSPFGQAADYGYTF
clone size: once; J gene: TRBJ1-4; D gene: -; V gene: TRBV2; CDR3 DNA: TGTGCCAGCACGGGGGGCAGGGGACTTGAAAAACTGTTTTTT; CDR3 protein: CASTGGRGLEKLFF
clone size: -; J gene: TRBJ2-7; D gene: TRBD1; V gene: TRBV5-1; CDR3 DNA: TGCGCCAGCAGCCAAGGGACAGGGGGTTCCTACGAGCAGTACTTC; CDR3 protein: CASSQGTGGSYEQYF
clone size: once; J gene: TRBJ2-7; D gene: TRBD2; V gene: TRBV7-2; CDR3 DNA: TGTGCCAGCAGCTTGTTAGCCTTAGCGGGGGTTTCCTACGAGCAGTACTTC; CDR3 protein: CASSLLALAGVSYEQYF
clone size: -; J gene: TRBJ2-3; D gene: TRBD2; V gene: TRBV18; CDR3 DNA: TGTGCCAGCTCACAGGGGACTAGCGGGTCAGATACGCAGTATTTT; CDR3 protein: CASSQGTSGSDTQYF
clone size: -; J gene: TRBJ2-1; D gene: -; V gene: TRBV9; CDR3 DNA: TGTGCCAGCAGCGTAGGGGGCATGAGCTCCTACAATGAGCAGTTCTTC; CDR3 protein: CASSVGGMSSYNEQFF
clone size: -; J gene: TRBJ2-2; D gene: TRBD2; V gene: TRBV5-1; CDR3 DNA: TGCGCCAGTCTAGCGGGAGCGAACACCGGGGAGCTGTTTTTT; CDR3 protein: CASLAGANTGELFF
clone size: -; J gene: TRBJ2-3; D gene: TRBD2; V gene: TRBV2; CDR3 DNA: TGTGCCAGCAGTATCGGACTAGCGGGGGGCACAGATACGCAGTATTTT; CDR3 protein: CASSIGLAGGTDTQYF
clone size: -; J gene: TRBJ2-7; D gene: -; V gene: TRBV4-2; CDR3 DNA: TGTGCCAGCAGCCACCCAGGTATAGACGAGCAGTACTTC; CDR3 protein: CASSHPGIDEQYF
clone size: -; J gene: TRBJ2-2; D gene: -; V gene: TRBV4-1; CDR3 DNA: TGCGCCAGCAGCCACCCTAGACGGGACACCGGGGAGCTGTTTTTT; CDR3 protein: CASSHPRRDTGELFF
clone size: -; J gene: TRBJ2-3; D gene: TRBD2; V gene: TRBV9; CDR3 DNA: TGTGCCAGCAGGCCGGGACTAGCGGACACAGATACGCAGTATTTT; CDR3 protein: CASRPGLADTDTQYF
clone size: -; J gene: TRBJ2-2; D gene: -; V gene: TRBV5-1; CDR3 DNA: TGCGCCAGCAGCTTGGGGCAGATCGCGAACACCGGGGAGCTGTTTTTT; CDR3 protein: CASSLGQIANTGELFF
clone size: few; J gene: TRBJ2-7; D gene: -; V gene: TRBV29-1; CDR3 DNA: TGCAGCGTGGTCGAGGACAGCCACGAGCAGTACTTC; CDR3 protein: CSVVEDSHEQYF
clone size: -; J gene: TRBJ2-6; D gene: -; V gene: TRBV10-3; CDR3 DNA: TGTGCCATCAGGGGTGGACACGGCAGGGGTACTTCTGGGGCCAACGTCCTGACTTTC; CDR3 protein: CAIRGGHGRGTSGANVLTF
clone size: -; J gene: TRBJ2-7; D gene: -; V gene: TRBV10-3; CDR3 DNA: TGTGCCATCAGTGAAGAAACTGACTTTGCCTACGAGCAGTACTTC; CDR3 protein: CAISEETDFAYEQYF
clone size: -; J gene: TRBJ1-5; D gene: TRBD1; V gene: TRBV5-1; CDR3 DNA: TGCGCCAGCAGCCCGGGACAGACCAATCAGCCCCAGCATTTT; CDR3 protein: CASSPGQTNQPQHF
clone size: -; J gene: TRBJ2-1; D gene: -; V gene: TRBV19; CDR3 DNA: TGTGCCAGTAGTATATCGTTTGCGGGATCATACAATGAGCAGTTCTTC; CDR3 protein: CASSISFAGSYNEQFF
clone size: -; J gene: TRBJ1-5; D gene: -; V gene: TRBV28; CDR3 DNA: TGTGCCAGCATCTCCGAAGGGGGGGGAGAGTACCAGCCCCAGCATTTT; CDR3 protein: CASISEGGGEYQPQHF
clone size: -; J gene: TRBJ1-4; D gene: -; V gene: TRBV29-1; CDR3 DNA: TGCAGCGTTGCAGGGGCAAGCGGTGAAAAACTGTTTTTT; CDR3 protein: CSVAGASGEKLFF